A single sample gave rise to the 5 T cell receptor beta chains below, sequenced in a study of T cells after yellow fever vaccination. One entry per CDR3 protein results from TCRdb running MiXCR on the 5' RACE reads. This table holds 95,000 to 100,000 distinct CDR3 sequences, roughly 6% found once. Sequenced material: CD8+ T cells sorted from PBMCs, taken 10 days after the yellow fever booster vaccination. The receptors originated from a young man who received the YFV17D yellow fever vaccine.

The gene calls are TRBV20-1 and TRBJ2-7; D unclear. The V gene's germline CDR1 is DFQATT and CDR2 SNEGSKA (reference sequence). The CDR3 consists of 14 residues. Trimming removed 0 bases from V and 3 bases from J, with 12 bases in between. CDR3 protein: CSARDLTSLYEQYF. Written as DNA, the CDR3 is TGCAGTGCTAGAGATCTAACCTCCCTCTACGAGCAGTACTTC.

There are many counts of this clonotype. V and J are TRBV5-1 and TRBJ2-1, with D tentatively TRBD1 or TRBD2 (5 bases each). Trimming pared 4 bases from V and 16 bases from J, leaving 18 bases between. This CDR3 contains 12 residues. The germline gives CDR1 SGHRS, CDR2 YFSETQ. The CDR3 bases are TGCGCCAGCAGCGGGGACCGGACAACCCGTTTCTTC. Translated: CASSGDRTTRFF.

The V call is TRBV4-2, the J call TRBJ1-2; D is ambiguous. The CDR3 consists of 16 residues. V gave up 3 bases and J gave up 5 bases, with 19 bases separating them. Germline V gene data show CDR1 as LGHNA and CDR2 as YNFKEQ. CDR3: CASSQIQRPPVYGYTF. The CDR3 DNA reads as TGTGCCAGCAGCCAGATTCAAAGGCCCCCAGTTTATGGCTACACCTTC.

A few counts support this clonotype. The rearrangement joins TRBV29-1 to TRBJ2-2; a possible D gene is TRBD1 (5 bases). V lost 5 bases and J 5 bases, leaving 15 bases between the germline ends. CDR3 length equals 14 residues. Germline CDR1 and CDR2: SQVTM and ANQGSEA. This chain's CDR3 is CSVPHGHSTGELFF. The CDR3 DNA follows: TGCAGCGTTCCACACGGACACTCAACCGGGGAGCTGTTTTTT.

This clonotype was detected ten times or more. The gene calls are TRBV27 and TRBJ2-5; D is perhaps TRBD1 (6 bases). CDR1 is MNHEY and CDR2 is SMNVEV in the germline V gene (reference sequence). This CDR3 contains 14 residues. The V and J ends lost 3 bases and 4 bases respectively, with 12 bases between them. The CDR3 region is CASSFTDSVETQYF. CDR3 in DNA: TGTGCCAGCAGTTTTACGGACAGCGTAGAGACCCAGTACTTC.